This T cell receptor beta chain appears in the sequencing data of a study of blood T cell repertoires in COVID-19. About the study: The samples span acute and convalescent COVID-19 from the United States, Italy and Spain. The analysed material was cDNA or gDNA that came from T cells, B-cell-depleted T cells, or PBMCs.

The CDR3 totals 14 residues. The germline gives CDR1 GTSNPN, CDR2 SVGIG (reference sequence). Original methodology: Nucleated cell counts were estimated from reference gene primer amplification. Method: immunoSEQ multiplex PCR; TCRdb's copy keeps in-frame clones and lacks some. Clone size and the V and J calls come from that table; the DNA yielded D and trimming. The data show 200,000 or so clones, about nine tenths seen once. In this sample, this clone turned up a few times. A junction end diverges from the germline sequence, so it may reflect a read error. This sequence originates from an elderly man with acute or convalescent COVID-19. Sequencing used peripheral blood. The V gene is TRBV30, the J gene TRBJ1-1, with D perhaps matching TRBD1 (5 bases). CDR3 DNA: TGTGCGTGGAGGGACTACCCTATGAACACTGAAGCTTTCTTT. Its translation is CAWRDYPMNTEAFF.